Listed below are T cell receptor beta chains from one sample, sequenced in a study of T cell responses to AZD1222 COVID-19 vaccine. TCRdb's table, derived via immunoSEQ multiplex PCR, lists solely in-frame clones and lacks some. The data hold about 66,000 clones, with over 75% observed a single time. Source: peripheral blood, taken on day 0 of AZD1222 vaccination. These receptor sequences come from an adult in good health. Both conserved end residues are part of each CDR3. D genes are given only for firm matches.

D gene	V gene	J gene	CDR3 length	CDR3 DNA	CDR3 protein
TRBD1	TRBV9	TRBJ2-7	13	TGTGCCAGCAGCTTGCGACAGGGGGACGAGCAGTACTTC	CASSLRQGDEQYF
-	TRBV7-9	TRBJ1-1	11	TGTGCCGGAGTCTGGGGCACTGAAGCTTTCTTT	CAGVWGTEAFF
TRBD1	TRBV18	TRBJ1-3	16	TGTGCCAGCTCACCGGGACAGGGCTCATCTGGAAACACCATATATTTT	CASSPGQGSSGNTIYF
-	TRBV19	TRBJ2-1	14	TGTGCCAGTAGGAGGGTCCGGTCCTACAATGAGCAGTTCTTC	CASRRVRSYNEQFF
-	TRBV3-1/TRBV3-2	TRBJ1-1	17	TGTGCCAGCAGCCAAGATGGGGCTCCTCACAGGAACACTGAAGCTTTCTTT	CASSQDGAPHRNTEAFF
-	TRBV6-5	TRBJ2-7	13	TGTGCCAGCAGCTTCGACCCCTCCTACGAGCAGTACTTC	CASSFDPSYEQYF
-	TRBV7-2	TRBJ2-5	14	TGTGCCAGCAGCTTAGCGCGGGGTAGTGAGACCCAGTACTTC	CASSLARGSETQYF
-	TRBV6-1	TRBJ2-7	19	TGTGCCAGCAGTGAAACCCAACGGGAGTGGCGGCTTAGCTCCTACGAGCAGTACTTC	CASSETQREWRLSSYEQYF
-	TRBV28	TRBJ1-4	14	TGTGCCAGCAGCGAGGGCTCCCTTAATGAAAAACTGTTTTTT	CASSEGSLNEKLFF
-	TRBV3-1/TRBV3-2	TRBJ2-1	12	TGTGCCAGCAGACATCTCGGGGGTGAGCAGTTCTTC	CASRHLGGEQFF
-	TRBV12-3/TRBV12-4	TRBJ1-5	13	TGTGCCAGCAGTTTCGGCTACAATCAGCCCCAGCATTTT	CASSFGYNQPQHF